This TCR beta chain was identified during a study of blood T cell repertoires in COVID-19. This clone showed up just a few times. CDR3 length: 13 amino acids. Per germline, CDR1 SEHNR and CDR2 FQNEAQ (reference sequence). V was clipped by 3 bases and J by 0 bases, with 3 bases between them. Measured with immunoSEQ multiplex PCR; TCRdb has only the in-frame clones, and not every one. The sample contains about 88,000 clones, roughly 89% of which appear only once. Specimen: peripheral blood. V usage is TRBV7-9 and J usage is TRBJ1-3; D is uncertain. This clonotype was sampled from a woman older than 75 with active COVID-19. The CDR3 sequence: CASSFLSGNTIYF. CDR3 in DNA: TGTGCCAGCAGCTTCCTCTCTGGAAACACCATATATTTT.